This is a list of T cell receptor beta chains from one sample in a study of CD8+CD57+ T cells in acquired aplastic anemia. MiXCR, applied by TCRdb to the reads, yields one record per CDR3 protein. The table includes about 48,000 distinct CDR3 sequences, approximately 78% detected once. Sequenced sample: sorted CD4+, CD8+, or CD8+CD57+ T cells (not recorded which) from PBMCs. Receptors originate from a human donor in good health, serving as a control. Each CDR3 is given with its conserved first and last residue. Each record gives: V gene, D gene, J gene, clone size, CDR3 protein, CDR3 DNA. A D gene is named only where the DNA matches it firmly. Some rows have no size entry. The others give once, few or many, or a class for an expanded clone.

TRBV4-2	TRBD2	TRBJ2-7	-	CASSYGLAGYGEQYF	TGTGCCAGCAGCTACGGACTAGCGGGATATGGAGAGCAGTACTTC
TRBV7-2	-	TRBJ1-2	-	CASSFNRADGYTF	TGTGCCAGCAGCTTTAACAGGGCAGATGGCTACACCTTC
TRBV20-1	TRBD1	TRBJ1-6	-	CSARGTGGNSPLHF	TGCAGTGCTAGAGGGACAGGGGGTAATTCACCCCTCCACTTT
TRBV7-9	TRBD1	TRBJ2-7	-	CASSSVGTVNYEQYF	TGTGCCAGCAGCAGCGTCGGGACAGTAAATTACGAGCAGTACTTC
TRBV24-1	-	TRBJ2-6	-	CATSDGRRSSGANVLTF	TGTGCCACCAGTGATGGCAGGAGAAGCTCTGGGGCCAACGTCCTGACTTTC
TRBV20-1	TRBD1	TRBJ2-1	-	CSATGQGARNEQFF	TGCAGTGCCACGGGACAGGGGGCAAGGAATGAGCAGTTCTTC
TRBV6-1	TRBD1	TRBJ1-4	-	CASSEGGQPNEKLFF	TGTGCCAGCAGTGAAGGGGGACAGCCTAATGAAAAACTGTTTTTT
TRBV15	-	TRBJ1-4	-	CATGGRRKTLFF	TGTGCCACCGGCGGAAGGAGGAAGACACTGTTTTTT
TRBV20-1	TRBD2	TRBJ2-1	many	CSALGLAGINEQFF	TGCAGTGCTTTGGGACTAGCGGGAATCAATGAGCAGTTCTTC
TRBV27	-	TRBJ1-1	many	CASSSYTGNTEAFF	TGTGCCAGCAGCTCCTACACAGGGAACACTGAAGCTTTCTTT
TRBV24-1	-	TRBJ2-3	few	CATSVGELGTDTQYF	TGTGCCACCAGTGTGGGGGAGTTGGGAACAGATACGCAGTATTTT
TRBV19	-	TRBJ1-2	-	CASSIGQGSYGYTF	TGTGCCAGTAGTATAGGTCAGGGGAGCTATGGCTACACCTTC
TRBV10-3	TRBD1	TRBJ1-6	-	CAISESDRGLGNSPLHF	TGTGCCATCAGTGAGTCGGACAGGGGGCTAGGGAATTCACCCCTCCACTTT
TRBV7-2	-	TRBJ1-5	-	CASSPSGNQPQHF	TGTGCCAGCAGCCCCTCTGGCAATCAGCCCCAGCATTTT
TRBV5-1	TRBD2	TRBJ2-7	-	CASSLGSSGALEQYF	TGCGCCAGCAGCTTGGGGTCTAGCGGGGCTCTTGAGCAGTACTTC
TRBV2	-	TRBJ2-5	-	CASRGLGAYF	TGTGCCAGTAGGGGCCTCGGGGCGTACTTC
TRBV7-2	-	TRBJ1-5	few	CASSSKGRQPQHF	TGTGCCAGCAGCTCAAAGGGGAGACAGCCCCAGCATTTT
TRBV7-9	-	TRBJ2-3	-	CASSPPVDF	TGTGCCAGCAGCCCCCCCGTAGATTTT
TRBV7-9	TRBD2	TRBJ2-1	many	CASSFQRSGGSDEQFF	TGTGCCAGCAGCTTTCAAAGAAGCGGGGGGAGCGATGAGCAGTTCTTC
TRBV29-1	-	TRBJ1-1	once	CSVTGTFDTEAFF	TGCAGCGTCACAGGGACATTCGACACTGAAGCTTTCTTT
TRBV24-1	-	TRBJ2-5	-	CATSDRLGRMETQYF	TGTGCCACCAGTGATCGCCTCGGACGGATGGAGACCCAGTACTTC
TRBV4-1	-	TRBJ2-7	-	CASSQDFTYEQYF	TGCGCCAGCAGCCAAGATTTTACCTACGAGCAGTACTTC